This T cell receptor beta chain is from a study of shared clonotypes between healthy human individuals. Regarding the study as a whole: The generation probabilities recorded for non-shared clonotypes fell below those of clonotypes shared by all four donors.

CDR1 is GTSNPN and CDR2 is SVGIG in the germline V gene (reference sequence). The CDR3 is 15 amino acids. V gave up 3 bases and J gave up 5 bases; unmatched junction bases: 9. It was at deep level that the assay was run. Methods used by the authors: ImmunoSEQ junction-only sequences lacked quality scores, so their filtering differed. Sequencing used immunoSEQ multiplex PCR; TCRdb keeps in-frame clones, though not all of them. The V and J calls and clone size were taken over from that table, and D and trimming were inferred from the DNA. The table includes about 510,000 clones, almost 97% detected once. There are a few counts of this clone. Antigen specificity is unknown.

J is TRBJ1-5 and V is TRBV30; 8 nucleotides match TRBD1. The source of this sequence is a woman aged 30 to 39 in good health. What was sequenced was naive CD4+ T cells sorted from blood. The sample's subset: CD45RA+ positively selected. This chain's CDR3 is CAWSTGRGLDQPQHF. DNA of the CDR3: TGTGCCTGGAGCACGGGCAGGGGGCTCGATCAGCCCCAGCATTTT.